This passage covers 20 T cell receptor beta chains from one sample sequenced in a study of control samples from healthy donors and cancer patients. Sequencing used immunoSEQ multiplex PCR; TCRdb keeps in-frame clones, though not all of them. Of under 130,000 clones listed, about 89% are singletons. The sequenced material came from PBMCs. The origin of the receptors is a man between 60 and 70 years old with lung cancer.

CDR3 in amino acids: CASSLTPGQGRSYEQYF. CDR3 sequence (DNA): TGTGCCAGCAGCCTGACCCCTGGACAGGGGAGGTCCTACGAGCAGTACTTC. The rearrangement links TRBV6-2 or TRBV6-3 to TRBJ2-7; 9 nucleotides agree with TRBD1. The J segment lost 1 base and the V segment lost 6 bases, leaving 13 bases of the junction unmatched. The CDR3 covers 17 residues. CDR1 and CDR2 from the germline V gene are MNHEY and SVGEGT.

This rearrangement joins TRBV29-1 to TRBJ2-1; 8 positions agree with TRBD2. The CDR3 loop spans 18 amino acids. The J segment lost 2 bases and the V segment lost 3 bases, leaving 15 bases of the junction unmatched. Germline values: CDR1 SQVTM, CDR2 ANQGSEA. In DNA, the CDR3 is TGCAGCGTTGACCGGGCAATTATCGGGGGGGCCGCCTACAATGAGCAGTTCTTC. It encodes CSVDRAIIGGAAYNEQFF.

This clone was seen ten or more times. V usage is TRBV6-1 and J usage is TRBJ2-7; D is tentatively TRBD1 or TRBD2 (5 bases each). The CDR3 is 15 residues long. Germline CDR1 is MNHNS and CDR2 is SASEGT. V shed 2 bases and J shed 6 bases, with 17 bases lying between them. CDR3 loop: CASSEMGQGGREQYV. CDR3 nucleotide sequence: TGTGCCAGCAGTGAAATGGGGCAGGGCGGGCGCGAGCAGTACGTC.

The J gene is TRBJ2-3, the V gene TRBV20-1, with D unresolved. This CDR3 is 11 amino acids long. CDR1 is DFQATT, CDR2 SNEGSKA, per germline (reference sequence). Trimming removed 1 base at V and 9 bases at J, with 8 bases between. The CDR3 loop is CSARVQATQYF. The CDR3 DNA follows: TGCAGTGCTAGAGTGCAGGCGACGCAGTATTTT.

This chain joins TRBV29-1 and TRBJ1-1, with a possible D match to TRBD1 (5 bases). Per germline, CDR1 SQVTM and CDR2 ANQGSEA. The CDR3 sequence is 12 residues long. The V end was cut by 5 bases, the J end by 6 bases, with 13 bases between. CDR3 residues: CSVSRDRAEAFF. CDR3 sequence (DNA): TGCAGCGTTTCACGGGACCGGGCTGAAGCTTTCTTT.

The V and J genes are TRBV29-1 and TRBJ1-3; maybe TRBD1 (5 bases). The V end was cut by 6 bases, the J end by 0 bases, with 9 bases between. Germline V gene sequence: CDR1 SQVTM, CDR2 ANQGSEA. The CDR3 sequence is 13 residues long. In nucleotides, the CDR3 is TGCAGCGTAGAGGGGACCTCTGGAAACACCATATATTTT. The encoded protein is CSVEGTSGNTIYF.

The chain links TRBV7-3 to TRBJ2-3; D gene unclear. The CDR3 spans 15 residues. V was cut by 5 bases and J by 0 bases, with 12 bases left in between. Looked up from germline, CDR1 is SGHTA and CDR2 is FQGTGA. CDR3 nucleotide sequence: TGTGCCAGCAGCCTTGGAGCCAGGAGCACAGATACGCAGTATTTT. Translated: CASSLGARSTDTQYF. The full variable domain, completed using reference TRBV7-3 and TRBJ2-3, is GAGVSQTPSNKVTEKGKYVELRCDPISGHTALYWYRQSLGQGPEFLIYFQGTGAADDSGLPNDRFFAVRPEGSVSTLKIQRTERGDSAVYLCASSLGARSTDTQYFGPGTRLTVL.

The V gene is TRBV6-5, the J gene TRBJ2-7, with D uncertain. There are 11 residues in the CDR3. The germline CDR1 and CDR2 sequences are MNHEY and SVGAGI. V gave up 9 bases and J gave up 3 bases, with 9 bases separating them. CDR3 loop: CASGSLYEQYV. Written as DNA, the CDR3 is TGTGCCAGTGGAAGCCTCTACGAGCAGTACGTC.

The J gene is TRBJ1-5, the V gene TRBV6-4; possible D gene TRBD1, 5 bases. The V gene lost 3 bases and the J gene lost 4 bases, with 7 bases spanning the gap. Germline-derived CDR1 and CDR2 are MRHNA and SNTAGT. This CDR3 comprises 13 residues. The chain's CDR3 is CASSEQENQPQHF. The CDR3 DNA follows: TGTGCCAGCAGTGAACAGGAGAATCAGCCCCAGCATTTT.

This clone was recorded only once. The genes are TRBV5-1 and TRBJ2-2; D call uncertain. Germline V gene data show CDR1 as SGHRS and CDR2 as YFSETQ. The CDR3 spans 15 residues. V was clipped by 4 bases and J by 2 bases, with 12 bases between them. DNA for the CDR3: TGCGCCAGCAGCGGTGATCAGCTTAACACCGGGGAGCTGTTTTTT. It translates to CASSGDQLNTGELFF.

The chain recombines TRBV7-2 with TRBJ2-5; 7 bases agree with TRBD1. CDR1 and CDR2 (germline): SGHTA, FQGNSA. This CDR3 is 14 amino acids long. The junction had 8 bases not matched to a gene; V was cut back by 5 bases and J by 5 bases. CDR3 coding DNA: TGTGCCAGCAGCCTACAGGGGCTGGGGGAGACCCAGTACTTC. Translation gives CASSLQGLGETQYF. Together with reference TRBV7-2 and TRBJ2-5, the CDR3 gives the full variable domain: GAGVSQSPSNKVTEKGKDVELRCDPISGHTALYWYRQSLGQGLEFLIYFQGNSAPDKSGLPSDRFSAERTGGSVSTLTIQRTQQEDSAVYLCASSLQGLGETQYFGPGTRLLVL.

The rearrangement uses TRBV5-4 and TRBJ1-1, with unresolved D. The CDR3 consists of 14 residues. V was clipped by 0 bases and J by 1 base, with 7 bases between them. Per germline, CDR1 SGHNT and CDR2 YYREEE (reference sequence). CDR3 in amino acids: CASSLDGRNTEAFF. CDR3 coding DNA: TGTGCCAGCAGCTTGGACGGAAGGAACACTGAAGCTTTCTTT.

V gene TRBV2 combines with J gene TRBJ2-3; TRBD2 might be the D (5 bases). Germline V gene data show CDR1 as SNHLY and CDR2 as FYNNEI. The CDR3 has 15 residues. V dropped 4 bases and J dropped 6 bases, with 17 bases sitting between them. CDR3 loop: CASSAQLGSQDTQYF. The CDR3 DNA follows: TGTGCCAGCAGTGCCCAACTAGGGTCACAGGATACGCAGTATTTT.

The chain is built from TRBV12-5 and TRBJ2-2; D not certain. Germline V gene lookup returns CDR1 LGHNT and CDR2 FRNRAP. With 3 bases removed from V and 6 bases from J, the gap between germline ends came to 23 bases. CDR3 length: 18 amino acids. Here the CDR3 DNA reads TGTGCTAGTGGTTTCACGGCCTCGGAGACGGAGTTCTCCGGGGAGCTGTTTTTT. Encoded protein: CASGFTASETEFSGELFF.

The chain couples TRBV27 to TRBJ2-3; D may correspond to TRBD1 or TRBD2 (5 bases each). The CDR3 runs to 15 residues. The germline V gene encodes CDR1 MNHEY and CDR2 SMNVEV (reference sequence). Deletions cut 2 bases from V and 4 bases from J, with 13 bases between. The CDR3 spells CASSLLFGGPDTQYF. CDR3 bases: TGTGCCAGCAGTTTACTTTTTGGGGGACCAGATACGCAGTATTTT.

V gene TRBV18 combines with J gene TRBJ1-5; unclear D gene. The CDR3 is made up of 13 amino acids. Trimming pared 4 bases from V and 3 bases from J, leaving 7 bases between. Germline V gives CDR1 KGHSH, CDR2 LQKENI. The CDR3 reads CASSREVNQPQHF. CDR3 DNA sequence: TGTGCCAGCTCACGAGAAGTCAATCAGCCCCAGCATTTT.

This clone was seen a few times. The chain uses TRBV24-1 and TRBJ2-1; 8 bases line up with TRBD2. This CDR3 is 18 amino acids long. Germline CDR1 reads KGHDR; CDR2 reads SFDVKD. Trimming cost V 3 bases and J 4 bases; bases outside gene matches: 13. CDR3 sequence (DNA): TGTGCCACCAGTGATGGTGCTAGCGGGTTCATCGATTACAATGAGCAGTTCTTC. Translation gives CATSDGASGFIDYNEQFF.

This clone was recorded once. V is TRBV24-1 and J is TRBJ2-3, with 9 bases matching TRBD2. The CDR3 has 15 amino acids. In germline, CDR1 is KGHDR, CDR2 SFDVKD. The trim removed 4 bases at V and 1 base at J, leaving 2 bases unmatched. CDR3 bases: TGTGCCACCAGTGAAGCGGGGGGCGGCACAGATACGCAGTATTTT. This sequence encodes CATSEAGGGTDTQYF.

J is TRBJ1-2 and V is TRBV5-1; no reliable D call. The germline V and J ends were trimmed by 0 bases and 8 bases, with 14 bases remaining between them. The germline CDR1 and CDR2 sequences are SGHRS and YFSETQ. The CDR3 loop spans 14 amino acids. The CDR3 DNA is TGCGCCAGCAGCTTGGGCCAAAGGGCAGGCGGCTACACCTTC. This translates into CASSLGQRAGGYTF.

A single count supports this clone. The chain is built from TRBV5-1 and TRBJ1-1, with D possibly matching TRBD1 (5 bases). In germline, CDR1 is SGHRS, CDR2 YFSETQ. V lost 6 bases and J lost 1, with 13 bases in between. The CDR3 is 14 residues long. The CDR3 nucleotides read TGCGCCAGCACGTGGGCAGGGCCGAACACTGAAGCTTTCTTT. This sequence encodes CASTWAGPNTEAFF.